The source of this TCR beta chain is a study of breast tumors, draining lymph nodes, adjacent tissues. Findings and caveats of the study: That most tumor T cells come from lymph nodes remained unproven. Data fit most tumor T cells coming from lymph node, expanding in tumor.

V gave up 7 bases and J gave up 6 bases, with 19 bases separating them. Germline V gives CDR1 DFQATT, CDR2 SNEGSKA (reference sequence). This CDR3 region has 14 residues. TCRdb processed the multiplex PCR reads anew with MiXCR; each CDR3 protein has one entry. The repertoire has over 60,000 distinct CDR3 sequences, approximately 47% of them found once; the top ten carry approximately 9.1%. Comments on this clonotype: Its target is unknown.

The clonotype was recovered from a female donor with breast cancer. Some clones in this sample may be carry-over from other donors' samples. The sample was breast tumor tissue. The chain carries TRBV20-1 and TRBJ1-5; D possibly corresponds to TRBD1 (6 bases). This CDR3 is CSVSQGRGGQPQHF. CDR3 coding DNA: TGCAGTGTCTCTCAGGGACGAGGGGGTCAGCCCCAGCATTTT.